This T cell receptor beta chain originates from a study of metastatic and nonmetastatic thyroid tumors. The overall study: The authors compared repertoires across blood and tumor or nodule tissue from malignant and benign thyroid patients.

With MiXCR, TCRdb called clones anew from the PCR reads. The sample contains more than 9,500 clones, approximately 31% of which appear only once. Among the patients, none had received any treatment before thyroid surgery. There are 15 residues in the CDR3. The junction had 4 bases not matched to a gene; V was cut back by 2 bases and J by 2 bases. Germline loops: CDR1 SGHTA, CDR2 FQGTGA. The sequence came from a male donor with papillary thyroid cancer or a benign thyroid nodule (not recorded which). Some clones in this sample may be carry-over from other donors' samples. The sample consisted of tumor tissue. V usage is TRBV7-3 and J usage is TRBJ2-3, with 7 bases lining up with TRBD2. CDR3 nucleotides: TGTGCCAGCAGCTTAGGCGGGGGACTCACAGATACGCAGTATTTT. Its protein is CASSLGGGLTDTQYF.